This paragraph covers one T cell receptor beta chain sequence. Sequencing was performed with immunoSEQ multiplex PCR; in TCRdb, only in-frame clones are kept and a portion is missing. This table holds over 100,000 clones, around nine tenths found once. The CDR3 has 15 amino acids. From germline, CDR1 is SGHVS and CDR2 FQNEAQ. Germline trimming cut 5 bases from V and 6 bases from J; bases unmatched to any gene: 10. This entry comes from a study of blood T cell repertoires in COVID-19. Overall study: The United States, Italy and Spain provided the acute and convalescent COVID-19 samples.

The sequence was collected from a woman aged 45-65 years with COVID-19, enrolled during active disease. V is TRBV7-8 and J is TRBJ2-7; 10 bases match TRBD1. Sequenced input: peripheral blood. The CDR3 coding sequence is TGTGCCAGCAGCCCAACGACAGGGGGCGGCGGCGAGCAGTACTTC. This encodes CASSPTTGGGGEQYF.